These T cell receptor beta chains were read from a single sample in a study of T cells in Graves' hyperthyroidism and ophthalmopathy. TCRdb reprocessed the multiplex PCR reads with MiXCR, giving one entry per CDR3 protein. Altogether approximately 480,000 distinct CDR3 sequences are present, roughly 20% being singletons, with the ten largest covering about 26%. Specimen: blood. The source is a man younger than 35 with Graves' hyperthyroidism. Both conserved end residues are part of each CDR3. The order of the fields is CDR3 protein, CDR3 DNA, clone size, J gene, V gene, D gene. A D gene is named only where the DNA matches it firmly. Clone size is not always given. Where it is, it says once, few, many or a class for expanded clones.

CDR3: CASSSSGQGRRWGPQHF; DNA: TGTGCCAGCAGCTCCAGCGGACAGGGACGAAGATGGGGGCCCCAGCATTTT; size: few; J: TRBJ1-5; V: TRBV9; D: TRBD1
CDR3: CASSLAGGRSEQYF; DNA: TGTGCCAGCAGCCTAGCGGGGGGGCGTAGCGAGCAGTACTTC; size: many; J: TRBJ2-7; V: TRBV7-6; D: TRBD2
CDR3: CARSLPITDTQYF; DNA: TGTGCCCGCAGTTTACCTATCACAGATACGCAGTATTTT; size: -; J: TRBJ2-3; V: TRBV12-3/TRBV12-4; D: -
CDR3: CASSLSWTVFSGANVLTF; DNA: TGTGCCAGCAGTTTATCTTGGACAGTCTTCTCTGGGGCCAACGTCCTGACTTTC; size: -; J: TRBJ2-6; V: TRBV28; D: -
CDR3: CASSQGTGGAQETQYF; DNA: TGCGCCAGCAGCCAAGGGACAGGGGGTGCTCAAGAGACCCAGTACTTC; size: -; J: TRBJ2-5; V: TRBV4-1; D: TRBD1
CDR3: CASSSDRAYTEAFF; DNA: TGCGCCAGCAGCTCTGACAGGGCGTACACTGAAGCTTTCTTT; size: -; J: TRBJ1-1; V: TRBV5-1; D: TRBD1
CDR3: CASIPPPGQANSYEQYF; DNA: TGTGCCAGCATTCCCCCACCTGGACAGGCGAACTCCTACGAGCAGTACTTC; size: -; J: TRBJ2-7; V: TRBV28; D: TRBD1
CDR3: CASSQGTGSEGYTF; DNA: TGCGCCAGCAGCCAAGGAACAGGTTCAGAAGGCTACACCTTC; size: -; J: TRBJ1-2; V: TRBV4-1; D: -
CDR3: CASSAVGFANTGELFF; DNA: TGTGCCAGCAGTGCTGTAGGGTTCGCGAACACCGGGGAGCTGTTTTTT; size: -; J: TRBJ2-2; V: TRBV6-1; D: -
CDR3: CASSSEAGYTF; DNA: TGTGCCAGCAGCTCAGAGGCTGGCTACACCTTC; size: many; J: TRBJ1-2; V: TRBV28; D: -
CDR3: CASSIDPRYSNQPQHF; DNA: TGTGCCAGTAGTATAGATCCCAGATATAGCAATCAGCCCCAGCATTTT; size: few; J: TRBJ1-5; V: TRBV19; D: -
CDR3: CASSLDSHGRTQYF; DNA: TGTGCCAGCAGTTTAGACAGCCACGGCAGAACCCAGTACTTC; size: many; J: TRBJ2-5; V: TRBV27; D: -
CDR3: CASSTRDGSYEQYF; DNA: TGTGCCAGCAGTACCCGGGACGGGTCCTACGAGCAGTACTTC; size: few; J: TRBJ2-7; V: TRBV6-1; D: -
CDR3: CASSTRAHTGELFF; DNA: TGTGCCAGTAGTACCCGGGCGCACACCGGGGAGCTGTTTTTT; size: many; J: TRBJ2-2; V: TRBV28; D: -
CDR3: CASSFGAGELFF; DNA: TGTGCCAGCAGTTTTGGGGCCGGGGAGCTGTTTTTT; size: many; J: TRBJ2-2; V: TRBV12-3/TRBV12-4; D: -
CDR3: CASSDETGMNTEAFF; DNA: TGCGCCAGCAGCGATGAGACAGGAATGAACACTGAAGCTTTCTTT; size: few; J: TRBJ1-1; V: TRBV5-1; D: -
CDR3: CASSFGGLSTEAFF; DNA: TGCGCCAGCAGCTTCGGGGGGCTGAGCACTGAAGCTTTCTTT; size: few; J: TRBJ1-1; V: TRBV5-1; D: -
CDR3: CASSAATSYEQYF; DNA: TGTGCCAGCAGTGCAGCCACCTCCTACGAGCAGTACTTC; size: many; J: TRBJ2-7; V: TRBV6-1; D: -
CDR3: CASSLGLAASYEQYF; DNA: TGTGCCAGCAGCTTAGGACTAGCTGCCTCCTACGAGCAGTACTTC; size: few; J: TRBJ2-7; V: TRBV11-2; D: TRBD2
CDR3: CASSLFGHLNTGELFF; DNA: TGTGCCAGCAGCTTATTTGGTCATTTGAACACCGGGGAGCTGTTTTTT; size: -; J: TRBJ2-2; V: TRBV28; D: -
CDR3: CASTHRDVETQYF; DNA: TGTGCCAGCACGCACAGGGACGTGGAGACCCAGTACTTC; size: many; J: TRBJ2-5; V: TRBV6-2/TRBV6-3; D: -
CDR3: CASSLTTGTTNTEAFF; DNA: TGTGCCAGCAGTCTCACCACCGGGACAACTAACACTGAAGCTTTCTTT; size: few; J: TRBJ1-1; V: TRBV12-3/TRBV12-4; D: -
CDR3: CASSWGGRGIYEQYF; DNA: TGTGCCAGCAGTTGGGGGGGACGGGGGATCTACGAGCAGTACTTC; size: many; J: TRBJ2-7; V: TRBV28; D: TRBD2
CDR3: CSVEDSLDNYGYTF; DNA: TGCAGCGTTGAAGACAGTCTTGATAACTATGGCTACACCTTC; size: -; J: TRBJ1-2; V: TRBV29-1; D: -
CDR3: CASSYFQRGFSGANVLTF; DNA: TGTGCCAGCAGTTACTTCCAGCGGGGGTTCTCTGGGGCCAACGTCCTGACTTTC; size: -; J: TRBJ2-6; V: TRBV6-2/TRBV6-3; D: TRBD2
CDR3: CATSDLTGNYGYTF; DNA: TGTGCCACCAGTGATTTAACGGGGAACTATGGCTACACCTTC; size: -; J: TRBJ1-2; V: TRBV24-1; D: -
CDR3: CASSYSISGPGTQYF; DNA: TGTGCCAGCAGTTACTCGATTTCAGGGCCCGGGACCCAGTACTTC; size: -; J: TRBJ2-5; V: TRBV6-5; D: -
CDR3: CASSWSYPYEQYF; DNA: TGTGCCAGCAGTTGGTCCTATCCCTACGAGCAGTACTTC; size: -; J: TRBJ2-7; V: TRBV12-3/TRBV12-4; D: -